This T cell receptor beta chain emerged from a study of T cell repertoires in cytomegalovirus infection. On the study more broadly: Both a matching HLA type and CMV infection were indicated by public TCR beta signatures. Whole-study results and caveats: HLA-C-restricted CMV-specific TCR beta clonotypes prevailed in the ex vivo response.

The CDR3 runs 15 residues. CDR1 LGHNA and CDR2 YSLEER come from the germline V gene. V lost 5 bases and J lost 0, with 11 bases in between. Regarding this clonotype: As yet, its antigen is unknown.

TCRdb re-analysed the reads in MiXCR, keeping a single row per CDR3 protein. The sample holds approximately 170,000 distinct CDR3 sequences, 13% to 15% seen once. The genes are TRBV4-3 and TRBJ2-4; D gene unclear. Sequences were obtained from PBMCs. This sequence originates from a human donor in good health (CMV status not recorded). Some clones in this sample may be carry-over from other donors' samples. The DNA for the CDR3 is TGCGCCAGCAGCGAGGCAGCAGTAGCCAAAAACATTCAGTACTTC. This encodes CASSEAAVAKNIQYF.